One TCR beta chain is described in this entry. Relative to the germline gene, one junction end is altered; a read error may explain this. The germline gives CDR1 SQVTM, CDR2 ANQGSEA. The CDR3 has 15 amino acids. These data are taken from a study of tumor-infiltrating lymphocytes in primary liver carcinoma. A primer in the constant region served to generate TCR beta cDNA from 450 to 650 ng of total RNA. Investigators got TCR beta libraries out of three nested multiplex PCR rounds, done with slightly modified ARM-PCR. Amplification in the first two PCR rounds was performed using TRBV1-TRBV30 forward primers and a C-beta reverse primer for approximately 10 cycles each. One entry per CDR3 protein, called by TCRdb with MiXCR from the multiplex PCR reads. The sample consists of 330,000 or so distinct CDR3 sequences, about 65% of them appearing once. Germline DNA was extracted too, while blood RNA derived from unsorted whole blood.

This chain joins TRBV29-1 and TRBJ2-1; D possibly corresponds to TRBD2 (5 bases). The clonotype was recovered from a man aged 40-55 years with primary liver carcinoma and hepatitis B virus infection. The sequenced sample was peripheral blood. The CDR3 coding sequence is TGCAGCGTTGAAGGGCGCAGAGGGCCCTACAGTGAGCAGTTCTTC. The encoded protein is CSVEGRRGPYSEQFF.